Listed below are T cell receptor beta chains from one sample, sequenced in a study of cytomegalovirus exposure and HLA in healthy donors. Assay used: immunoSEQ multiplex PCR; TCRdb lists only in-frame clones, some missing. The sample consists of 110,000 to 150,000 clones, 80% to 90% of them appearing once. Material for sequencing was PBMCs. These receptors all stem from a woman aged 25 to 39 in good health and CMV-seronegative. CDR3s include the opening cysteine and the closing phenylalanine or tryptophan. The D gene is left open where the match is weak. The size entry is marked missing in some rows and otherwise reads once, few, many or a size class.

>TRBV7-2|TRBJ2-3|.|.
CASSFTSSLSTDTQYF
TGTGCCAGCAGCTTTACTAGCTCTCTTAGCACAGATACGCAGTATTTT
>TRBV6-5|TRBJ1-6|.|.
CASSRGSSYNSPLHF
TGTGCCAGCAGTAGGGGGAGCTCCTATAATTCACCCCTCCACTTT
>TRBV7-6|TRBJ1-5|.|.
CASSYRGNQPQHF
TGTGCCAGCAGCTACCGGGGCAATCAGCCCCAGCATTTT
>TRBV7-2|TRBJ1-2|.|.
CASSLEREKGYTF
TGTGCCAGCAGCTTAGAACGGGAGAAGGGCTACACCTTC
>TRBV28|TRBJ2-7|.|TRBD1
CASSYPGQGTNEQYF
TGTGCCAGCAGTTACCCGGGACAGGGTACTAACGAGCAGTACTTC
>TRBV7-6|TRBJ1-6|.|TRBD1
CASSSGQAYNSPLHF
TGTGCCAGCAGCTCAGGACAGGCATATAATTCACCCCTCCACTTT
>TRBV28|TRBJ2-7|.|TRBD1
CASLNRGPSYEQYF
TGTGCCAGCCTCAACAGGGGGCCTTCCTACGAGCAGTACTTC
>TRBV27|TRBJ2-4|.|TRBD1
CASSTGGRAKNIQYF
TGTGCCAGCAGTACAGGGGGCAGGGCCAAAAACATTCAGTACTTC
>TRBV7-2|TRBJ1-1|.|.
CASSLGTNTEAFF
TGTGCCAGCAGCTTAGGCACAAACACTGAAGCTTTCTTT
>TRBV16|TRBJ1-2|few|.
CASSQSRTYGYTF
TGTGCCAGCAGCCAATCGAGAACCTATGGCTACACCTTC
>TRBV5-6|TRBJ1-6|.|TRBD1
CASSPGQGLASPLHF
TGTGCCAGCAGCCCCGGACAGGGTTTGGCTTCACCCCTCCACTTT
>TRBV5-4|TRBJ2-7|many|.
CASSLGRAYEQYF
TGTGCCAGCAGCTTGGGGAGAGCCTACGAGCAGTACTTC
>TRBV28|TRBJ2-7|.|.
CASSLRQVAYEQYF
TGTGCCAGCAGTCTCCGACAGGTCGCCTACGAGCAGTACTTC
>TRBV13|TRBJ2-5|.|TRBD1
CASRRDRGLETQYF
TGTGCCAGCAGGCGGGACAGGGGGCTTGAGACCCAGTACTTC
>TRBV30|TRBJ2-7|.|TRBD2
CAWSAGGRHEQYF
TGTGCCTGGAGTGCGGGGGGGCGGCACGAGCAGTACTTC
>TRBV11-2|TRBJ1-2|.|.
CASSYLGGAQHGYTF
TGTGCCAGCAGCTACCTTGGGGGGGCGCAGCATGGCTACACCTTC
>TRBV2|TRBJ2-7|.|.
CASSGMGGSFVRQYF
TGTGCCAGCAGTGGCATGGGGGGTTCTTTTGTGAGGCAGTACTTC
>TRBV18|TRBJ1-2|few|.
CASSPTGNGNYGYTF
TGTGCCAGCTCACCTACAGGGAATGGTAACTATGGCTACACCTTC
>TRBV15|TRBJ2-5|.|.
CATSRDLRNQETQYF
TGTGCCACCAGCAGAGATTTGCGTAACCAAGAGACCCAGTACTTC
>TRBV20-1|TRBJ2-7|.|.
CSAAGSGEQYF
TGCAGTGCGGCAGGGTCGGGCGAGCAGTACTTC
>TRBV5-1|TRBJ2-3|.|.
CASSLGFSGTDTQYF
TGCGCCAGCAGCTTGGGGTTCAGCGGCACAGATACGCAGTATTTT
>TRBV2|TRBJ1-6|.|.
CASGVSSYNSPLHF
TGTGCCTCGGGGGTGAGCTCCTATAATTCACCCCTCCACTTT
>TRBV6-4|TRBJ1-6|.|.
CASSDGQGGSPLHF
TGTGCCAGCAGTGACGGGCAGGGTGGTTCACCCCTCCACTTT
>TRBV28|TRBJ1-1|.|.
CASQGRTEAFF
TGTGCCTCCCAGGGGAGAACTGAAGCTTTCTTT